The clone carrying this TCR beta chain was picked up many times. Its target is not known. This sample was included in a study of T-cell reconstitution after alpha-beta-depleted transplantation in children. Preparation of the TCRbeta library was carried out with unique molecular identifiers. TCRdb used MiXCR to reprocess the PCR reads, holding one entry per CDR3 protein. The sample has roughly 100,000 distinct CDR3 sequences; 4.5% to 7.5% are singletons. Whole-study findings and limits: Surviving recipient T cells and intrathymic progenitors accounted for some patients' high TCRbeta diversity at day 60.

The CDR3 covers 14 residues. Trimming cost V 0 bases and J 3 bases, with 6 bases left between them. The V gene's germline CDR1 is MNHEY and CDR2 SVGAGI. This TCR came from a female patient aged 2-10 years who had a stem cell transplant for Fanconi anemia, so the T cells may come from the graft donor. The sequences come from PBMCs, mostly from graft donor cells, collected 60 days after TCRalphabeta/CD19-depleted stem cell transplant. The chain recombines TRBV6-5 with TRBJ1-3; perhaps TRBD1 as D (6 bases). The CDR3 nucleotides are TGTGCCAGCAGTTACTCGACAGGTGGAAACACCATATATTTT. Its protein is CASSYSTGGNTIYF.